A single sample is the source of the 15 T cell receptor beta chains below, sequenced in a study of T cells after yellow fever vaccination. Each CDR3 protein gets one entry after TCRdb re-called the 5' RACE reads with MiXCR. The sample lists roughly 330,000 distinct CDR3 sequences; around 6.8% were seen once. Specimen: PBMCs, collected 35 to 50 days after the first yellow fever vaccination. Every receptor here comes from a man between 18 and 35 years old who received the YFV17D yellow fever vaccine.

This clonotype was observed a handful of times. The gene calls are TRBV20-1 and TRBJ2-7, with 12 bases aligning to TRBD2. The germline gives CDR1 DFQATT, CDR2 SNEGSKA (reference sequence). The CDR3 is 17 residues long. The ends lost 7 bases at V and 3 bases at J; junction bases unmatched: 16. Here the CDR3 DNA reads TGCAGTGTCCTCCCCCCTAGCGGGGGGGCGGTTTACTACGAGCAGTACTTC. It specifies CSVLPPSGGAVYYEQYF.

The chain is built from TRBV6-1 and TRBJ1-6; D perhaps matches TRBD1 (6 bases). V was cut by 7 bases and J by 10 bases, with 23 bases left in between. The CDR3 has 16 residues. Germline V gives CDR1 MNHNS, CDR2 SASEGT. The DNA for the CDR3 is TGTGCCAGCACCAAAATTGCACAGGGCATTGGCTCACCCCTCCACTTT. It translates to CASTKIAQGIGSPLHF.

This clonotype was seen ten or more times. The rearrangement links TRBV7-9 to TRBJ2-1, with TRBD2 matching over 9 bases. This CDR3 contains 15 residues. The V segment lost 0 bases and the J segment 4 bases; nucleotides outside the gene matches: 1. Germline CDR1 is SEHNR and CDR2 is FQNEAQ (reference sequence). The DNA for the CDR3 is TGTGCCAGCAGCTTAGCTCTAGCGGGGTACAATGAGCAGTTCTTC. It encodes CASSLALAGYNEQFF.

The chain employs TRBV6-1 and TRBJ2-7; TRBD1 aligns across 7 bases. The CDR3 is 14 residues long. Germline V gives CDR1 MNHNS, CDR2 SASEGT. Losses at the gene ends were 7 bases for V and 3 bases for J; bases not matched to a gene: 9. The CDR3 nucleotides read TGTGCCAGCAAGTCGACAGGGCCCTTCTACGAGCAGTACTTC. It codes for CASKSTGPFYEQYF.

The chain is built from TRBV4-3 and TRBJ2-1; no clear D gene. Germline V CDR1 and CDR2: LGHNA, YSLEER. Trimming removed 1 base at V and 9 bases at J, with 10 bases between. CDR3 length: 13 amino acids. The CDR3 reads CASSQGTFGEQFF. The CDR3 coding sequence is TGCGCCAGCAGCCAAGGGACCTTTGGTGAGCAGTTCTTC.

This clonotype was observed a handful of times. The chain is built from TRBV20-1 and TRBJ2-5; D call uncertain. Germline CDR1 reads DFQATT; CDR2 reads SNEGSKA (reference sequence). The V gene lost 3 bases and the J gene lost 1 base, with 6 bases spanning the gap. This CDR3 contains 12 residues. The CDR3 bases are TGCAGTGCTAGGGGGTCCCAAGAGACCCAGTACTTC. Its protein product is CSARGSQETQYF.

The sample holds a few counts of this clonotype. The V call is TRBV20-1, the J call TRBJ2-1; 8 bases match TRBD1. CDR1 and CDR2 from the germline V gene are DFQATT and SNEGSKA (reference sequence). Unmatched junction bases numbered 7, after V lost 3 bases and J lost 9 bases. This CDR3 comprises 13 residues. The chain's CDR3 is CSASRGRLVEQFF. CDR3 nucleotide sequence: TGCAGTGCTAGCAGGGGGCGGCTAGTTGAGCAGTTCTTC.

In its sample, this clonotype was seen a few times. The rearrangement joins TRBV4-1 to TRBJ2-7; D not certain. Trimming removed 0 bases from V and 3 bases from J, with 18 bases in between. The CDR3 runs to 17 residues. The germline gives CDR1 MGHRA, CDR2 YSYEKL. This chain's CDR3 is CASSQDPPTISHYEQYF. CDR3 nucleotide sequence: TGCGCCAGCAGCCAAGATCCCCCCACGATCTCTCACTACGAGCAGTACTTC.

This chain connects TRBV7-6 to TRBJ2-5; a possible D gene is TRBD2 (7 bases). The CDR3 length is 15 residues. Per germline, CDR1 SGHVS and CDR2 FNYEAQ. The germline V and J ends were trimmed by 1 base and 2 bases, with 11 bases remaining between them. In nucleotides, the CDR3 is TGTGCCAGCAGCTTAGGGGGGGGCATTCAAGAGACCCAGTACTTC. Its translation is CASSLGGGIQETQYF.

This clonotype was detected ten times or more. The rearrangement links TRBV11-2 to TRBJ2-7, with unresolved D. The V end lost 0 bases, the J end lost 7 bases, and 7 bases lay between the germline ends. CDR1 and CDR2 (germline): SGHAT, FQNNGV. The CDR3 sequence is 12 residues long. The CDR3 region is CASSLDRGEQYF. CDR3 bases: TGTGCCAGCAGCTTAGATCGTGGTGAGCAGTACTTC.

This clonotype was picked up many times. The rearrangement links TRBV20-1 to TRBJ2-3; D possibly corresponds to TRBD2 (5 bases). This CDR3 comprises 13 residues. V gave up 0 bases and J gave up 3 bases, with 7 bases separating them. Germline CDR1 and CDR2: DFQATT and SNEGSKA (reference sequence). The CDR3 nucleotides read TGCAGTGCTAGAGAATCGGGAACAGATACGCAGTATTTT. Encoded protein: CSARESGTDTQYF.

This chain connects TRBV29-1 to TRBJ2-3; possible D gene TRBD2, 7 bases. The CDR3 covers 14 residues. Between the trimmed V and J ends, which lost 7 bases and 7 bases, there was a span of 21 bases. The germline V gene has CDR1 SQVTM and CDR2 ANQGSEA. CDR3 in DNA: TGCAGCGCGAGGGGGGGCCTTCGGATTAATACGCAGTATTTT. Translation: CSARGGLRINTQYF.

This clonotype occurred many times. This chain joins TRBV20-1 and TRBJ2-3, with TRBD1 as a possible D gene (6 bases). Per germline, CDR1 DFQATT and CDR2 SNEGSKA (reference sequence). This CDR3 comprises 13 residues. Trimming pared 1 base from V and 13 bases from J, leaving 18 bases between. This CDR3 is CSARGRWGQTKYF. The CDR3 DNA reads TGCAGTGCTAGAGGTCGGTGGGGGCAGACAAAGTATTTT.

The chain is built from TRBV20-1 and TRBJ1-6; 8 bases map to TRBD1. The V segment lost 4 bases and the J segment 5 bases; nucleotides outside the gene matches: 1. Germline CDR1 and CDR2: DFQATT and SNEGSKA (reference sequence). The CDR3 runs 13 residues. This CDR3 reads CSANRGDNSPLHF. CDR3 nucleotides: TGCAGTGCTAACAGGGGGGATAATTCACCCCTCCACTTT.

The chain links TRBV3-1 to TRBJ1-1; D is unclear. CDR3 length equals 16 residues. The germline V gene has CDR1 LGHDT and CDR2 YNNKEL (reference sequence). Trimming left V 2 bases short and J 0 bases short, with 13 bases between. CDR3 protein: CASSQWTTGMNTEAFF. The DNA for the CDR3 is TGTGCCAGCAGCCAATGGACGACCGGCATGAACACTGAAGCTTTCTTT.